The 24 T cell receptor beta chains in this list originate from one sample, sequenced in a study of OX40 agonist ivuxolimab in advanced cancers. Profiling relied on immunoSEQ multiplex PCR, and the TCRdb table lists in-frame clones only, not all of them. The sample consists of 70,000 or so clones, about 91% of them appearing once. The specimen comprised CD4+ or CD8+ T cells sorted from blood, sampled in a trial of the OX40 agonist ivuxolimab. These receptors came from an adult with an advanced solid tumor such as melanoma, head and neck, liver or kidney cancer.

This clone appeared once. The chain employs TRBV21-1 and TRBJ1-2. TRBV21-1 is a listed pseudogene. There are 15 residues in the CDR3. CDR3 region: CASSKAETENYGYTF. For the CDR3, the DNA is TGTGCCAGCAGCAAAGCCGAGACGGAGAACTATGGCTACACCTTC.

The V and J genes are TRBV27 and TRBJ2-1; the D gene could be TRBD1 or TRBD2 (5 bases each). The CDR3 runs to 16 residues. V gave up 2 bases and J gave up 2 bases, with 13 bases separating them. Germline assignment: CDR1 MNHEY and CDR2 SMNVEV (reference sequence). CDR3 residues: CASSLTGTYTYNEQFF. In DNA, the CDR3 is TGTGCCAGCAGTTTAACCGGGACCTACACCTACAATGAGCAGTTCTTC.

The chain couples TRBV10-3 to TRBJ2-7; D uncertain. The CDR3 extends over 11 amino acids. Trimming shortened V by 1 base and J by 4 bases, and 2 bases separated the two germline ends. Per germline, CDR1 ENHRY and CDR2 SYGVKD. The CDR3 region is CAISEFYEQYF. The CDR3 coding sequence is TGTGCCATCAGTGAGTTTTACGAGCAGTACTTC.

The chain carries TRBV21-1 and TRBJ2-5. TRBV21-1 is classified as a pseudogene. The CDR3 runs 12 residues. The CDR3: CASNSKVGTQYF. The CDR3 nucleotides are TGTGCCAGCAACTCAAAAGTGGGAACCCAGTACTTC.

The chain links TRBV2 to TRBJ2-7, with D possibly matching TRBD1 (6 bases). CDR3 size: 11 residues. Trimming shortened V by 6 bases and J by 4 bases, and 7 bases separated the two germline ends. The germline V gene has CDR1 SNHLY and CDR2 FYNNEI. CDR3 residues: CASRTGYEQYF. The CDR3 DNA reads TGTGCCAGCAGGACAGGATACGAGCAGTACTTC.

This chain connects TRBV13 to TRBJ2-7; D not resolved. CDR3 length: 13 residues. Germline CDR1 PRHDT, CDR2 FYEKMQ (reference sequence). The ends were cut back, 4 bases at V and 1 base at J, with 8 bases in the middle. The CDR3 DNA follows: TGTGCCAGCAGCTCCTCTACGTCCTACGAGCAGTACTTC. Amino acids: CASSSSTSYEQYF.

V is TRBV19 and J is TRBJ1-5, with D possibly TRBD1 on 5 matching bases. The CDR3 sequence is 17 residues long. V dropped 2 bases and J dropped 0 bases, with 14 bases sitting between them. Germline CDR1 LNHDA, CDR2 SQIVND (reference sequence). This chain's CDR3 is CASSIRDAGPSNQPQHF. CDR3 nucleotides: TGTGCCAGTAGTATAAGAGACGCGGGGCCTAGCAATCAGCCCCAGCATTTT.

This sequence joins TRBV5-4 and TRBJ1-1; D gene uncertain. CDR3 length: 11 amino acids. In germline, CDR1 is SGHNT, CDR2 YYREEE (reference sequence). The V and J ends lost 0 bases and 7 bases respectively, with 4 bases between them. The CDR3 nucleotides are TGTGCCAGCAGCTTGGCACTTGAAGCTTTCTTT. It is translated as CASSLALEAFF.

The CDR3 DNA sequence: TGTGCCAGCAGTCGCCGCGGACAGGGGGACTACGAGCAGTACTTC. Residues: CASSRRGQGDYEQYF. The chain combines TRBV27 with TRBJ2-7, with 10 bases fitting TRBD1. V lost 5 bases to trimming and J lost 3 bases; unmatched junction nucleotides: 7. This CDR3 has 15 residues. Germline CDR1 reads MNHEY; CDR2 reads SMNVEV (reference sequence).

The chain has TRBV5-1 and TRBJ2-7; D uncertain. V lost 2 bases and J lost 0, with 9 bases in between. This CDR3 has 14 amino acids. Germline values: CDR1 SGHRS, CDR2 YFSETQ. CDR3 in amino acids: CASSFDWSSYEQYF. Written as DNA, the CDR3 is TGCGCCAGCAGCTTTGACTGGAGCTCCTACGAGCAGTACTTC.

The V gene is TRBV4-1, the J gene TRBJ2-3; D is perhaps TRBD1 or TRBD2 (5 bases each). Germline V gene data show CDR1 as MGHRA and CDR2 as YSYEKL. V was trimmed by 1 base and J by 3 bases, leaving 14 bases between them. The CDR3 covers 16 residues. The CDR3 spells CASSQVSGSGTDTQYF. The CDR3 nucleotides are TGCGCCAGCAGCCAAGTCTCAGGGAGTGGAACAGATACGCAGTATTTT.

The V and J genes are TRBV7-2 and TRBJ1-6; no clear D. With 3 bases removed from V and 9 bases from J, the gap between germline ends came to 6 bases. The CDR3 totals 12 residues. Germline V gene sequence: CDR1 SGHTA, CDR2 FQGNSA. CDR3 coding DNA: TGTGCCAGCAGCTTGGGCGGTTCACCCCTCCACTTT. Translation gives CASSLGGSPLHF.

The V and J genes are TRBV28 and TRBJ2-7; 7 positions match TRBD1. There are 13 residues in the CDR3. CDR1 and CDR2 from the germline V gene are MDHEN and SYDVKM. The junction had 4 bases not matched to a gene; V was cut back by 1 base and J by 7 bases. The CDR3 protein is CASSLSRGYEQYF. CDR3 DNA sequence: TGTGCCAGCAGTTTATCCAGGGGGTATGAGCAGTACTTC.

The chain uses TRBV19 and TRBJ2-7; 11 bases match TRBD2. After removal of 4 bases from V and 5 bases from J, the junction contained 7 bases not matched to a gene. From germline, CDR1 is LNHDA and CDR2 SQIVND (reference sequence). This CDR3 is 15 amino acids long. The CDR3 sequence is CASSTSSGRFHEQYF. CDR3 DNA: TGTGCCAGTAGTACCTCTAGCGGGAGGTTCCACGAGCAGTACTTC.

The chain couples TRBV7-9 to TRBJ2-7; D unclear. CDR3 length: 14 amino acids. V lost 1 base and J 0 bases, leaving 7 bases between the germline ends. Germline V gene data show CDR1 as SEHNR and CDR2 as FQNEAQ (reference sequence). CDR3 loop: CASSLEASSYEQYF. CDR3 coding DNA: TGTGCCAGCAGCTTAGAGGCAAGCTCCTACGAGCAGTACTTC.

The V and J genes are TRBV9 and TRBJ2-3; 11 nucleotides match TRBD2. Germline V gene sequence: CDR1 SGDLS, CDR2 YYNGEE. J gave up 0 bases and V 4 bases, and 4 bases lay outside the gene matches. The CDR3 spans 16 residues. CDR3 in amino acids: CASSPGTSGSTDTQYF. The CDR3 nucleotides read TGTGCCAGCAGCCCGGGGACTAGCGGAAGCACAGATACGCAGTATTTT.

The rearrangement joins TRBV7-9 to TRBJ2-3; D ambiguous. In germline, CDR1 is SEHNR, CDR2 FQNEAQ (reference sequence). CDR3 length: 16 amino acids. V was cut by 5 bases and J by 0 bases, with 15 bases left in between. CDR3 residues: CASSPVGGPSTDTQYF. The CDR3 DNA follows: TGTGCCAGCAGCCCTGTAGGCGGACCAAGCACAGATACGCAGTATTTT.

The chain uses TRBV4-3 and TRBJ2-7; no clear D gene. V shed 3 bases and J shed 2 bases, with 14 bases lying between them. Germline CDR1 is LGHNA and CDR2 is YSLEER. The CDR3 extends over 15 amino acids. The CDR3 nucleotides read TGCGCCAGCAGCCAGGAAGTAGAATCCGCCTACGAGCAGTACTTC. Translating it yields CASSQEVESAYEQYF.

The chain recombines TRBV28 with TRBJ2-7; D may be TRBD1 (5 bases). Trimming removed 3 bases from V and 2 bases from J, with 20 bases in between. Germline V lookup: CDR1 MDHEN, CDR2 SYDVKM. CDR3 length: 17 amino acids. The CDR3 loop reads CASSFPPADTRTYEQYF. In DNA form, the CDR3 reads TGTGCCAGCAGTTTCCCACCGGCGGACACCCGGACCTACGAGCAGTACTTC.

The gene calls are TRBV5-8 and TRBJ1-2; no clear D gene. CDR1 is SGHTS and CDR2 is YDEGEE in the germline V gene. Trimming took off 6 bases at V and 1 base at J, with 13 bases between the two ends. CDR3 length equals 14 residues. The CDR3: CASMVPNSNYGYTF. For the CDR3, the DNA is TGTGCCAGCATGGTCCCGAACAGTAACTATGGCTACACCTTC.

In its sample, this clone was seen once. The chain uses TRBV4-2 and TRBJ1-2; perhaps TRBD1 as D (6 bases). V lost 6 bases and J lost 7, with 15 bases in between. Germline values: CDR1 LGHNA, CDR2 YNFKEQ. This CDR3 contains 13 residues. Here the CDR3 DNA reads TGTGCCAGCAGGGGGCCGGGGGGCGCTGGCTACACCTTC. Translating it yields CASRGPGGAGYTF.

The V gene is TRBV15, the J gene TRBJ1-5; 11 positions agree with TRBD1. Germline V lookup: CDR1 LNHNV, CDR2 YYDKDF (reference sequence). CDR3 size: 19 residues. With V trimmed by 0 bases and J by 2 bases, 9 bases remained unmatched. The CDR3 DNA reads TGTGCCACCAGCAGAGATTTGGGACAGGGGGATAAGGGCAATCAGCCCCAGCATTTT. As protein: CATSRDLGQGDKGNQPQHF.

The chain recombines TRBV7-9 with TRBJ2-1, with D unresolved. This CDR3 contains 11 residues. The V and J ends lost 2 bases and 8 bases respectively, with 4 bases between them. The germline gives CDR1 SEHNR, CDR2 FQNEAQ (reference sequence). CDR3 amino acids: CASSLNDEQFF. The CDR3 DNA reads as TGTGCCAGCAGCTTAAACGATGAGCAGTTCTTC.

The chain employs TRBV11-3 and TRBJ2-1; D unclear. Germline CDR1 and CDR2: SGHNT and YENEEA. CDR3 length: 13 amino acids. The V gene lost 3 bases and the J gene lost 2 bases, with 5 bases spanning the gap. The CDR3 protein is CASSFGAYNEQFF. DNA of the CDR3: TGTGCCAGCAGCTTTGGCGCCTACAATGAGCAGTTCTTC.